The next 20 T cell receptor beta chains were all read from a single sample in a study of blood T cell repertoires in COVID-19. Measured with immunoSEQ multiplex PCR; TCRdb has only the in-frame clones, and not every one. The sample lists 150,000 to 180,000 clones; 60% to 85% were seen once. The sample comprised peripheral blood. These receptors all come from an elderly man with acute or convalescent COVID-19.

This chain connects TRBV15 to TRBJ1-2, with 8 nucleotides matching TRBD1. This CDR3 has 16 residues. Germline assignment: CDR1 LNHNV and CDR2 YYDKDF (reference sequence). J gave up 5 bases and V 5 bases, and 13 bases lay outside the gene matches. The CDR3, as DNA: TGTGCCACCAGCCTCCTCTCAGGGCAGGGGGCATATGGCTACACCTTC. Translation gives CATSLLSGQGAYGYTF. The full variable domain, its missing parts supplied by reference TRBV15 and TRBJ1-2, is DAMVIQNPRYQVTQFGKPVTLSCSQTLNHNVMYWYQQKSSQAPKLLFHYYDKDFNNEADTPDNFQSRRPNTSFCFLDIRSPGLGDTAMYLCATSLLSGQGAYGYTFGSGTRLTVV.

In its sample, this clone was seen a few times. The chain carries TRBV5-4 and TRBJ2-1; 10 bases agree with TRBD2. Germline CDR1 reads SGHNT; CDR2 reads YYREEE (reference sequence). The V segment lost 0 bases and the J segment 9 bases; nucleotides outside the gene matches: 9. CDR3 length: 16 amino acids. The CDR3 sequence is CASSLAESGGASEQFF. CDR3 DNA: TGTGCCAGCAGCTTGGCCGAAAGCGGGGGGGCCAGTGAGCAGTTCTTC.

The chain has TRBV10-3 and TRBJ1-4; 7 bases align to TRBD1. This CDR3 contains 15 residues. Germline loops: CDR1 ENHRY, CDR2 SYGVKD. J was trimmed by 5 bases and V by 4 bases; bases with no gene match: 7. The CDR3 DNA reads TGTGCCATCAGTGCACCGGGACAGCAGAATGAAAAACTGTTTTTT. It is translated as CAISAPGQQNEKLFF.

This CDR3 reads CASSPGPGGRNEQFF. CDR3 sequence (DNA): TGTGCCAGCTCACCGGGGCCGGGGGGCCGAAATGAGCAGTTCTTC. The genes are TRBV18 and TRBJ2-1; weak D call: TRBD2 (7 bases). Germline CDR1 and CDR2: KGHSH and LQKENI. This CDR3 has 15 amino acids. Trimming pared 3 bases from V and 7 bases from J, leaving 16 bases between. Full variable domain (missing parts from reference TRBV18 and TRBJ2-1): NAGVMQNPRHLVRRRGQEARLRCSPMKGHSHVYWYRQLPEEGLKFMVYLQKENIIDESGMPKERFSAEFPKEGPSILRIQQVVRGDSAAYFCASSPGPGGRNEQFFGPGTRLTVL.

The chain recombines TRBV28 with TRBJ1-1, with TRBD1 as a possible D gene (6 bases). The V end was cut by 2 bases, the J end by 0 bases, with 10 bases between. Looked up from germline, CDR1 is MDHEN and CDR2 is SYDVKM. The CDR3 length is 15 residues. The CDR3 reads CASSLPGQLNTEAFF. The CDR3, as DNA: TGTGCCAGCAGTTTACCCGGACAGTTGAACACTGAAGCTTTCTTT.

The rearrangement links TRBV6-2 or TRBV6-3 to TRBJ1-4; D is ambiguous. CDR3 length: 14 amino acids. Germline V gives CDR1 MNHEY, CDR2 SVGEGT. V gave up 2 bases and J gave up 6 bases, with 10 bases separating them. The CDR3 bases are TGTGCCAGCAGTTACGCGGGAGGTGATGAAAAACTGTTTTTT. Protein product: CASSYAGGDEKLFF.

This clone was seen a few times. V and J are TRBV6-2 or TRBV6-3 and TRBJ1-1, with D uncertain. Germline CDR1 MNHEY, CDR2 SVGEGT. Trimming removed 0 bases at V and 0 bases at J, with 8 bases between. This CDR3 has 15 amino acids. In DNA, the CDR3 is TGTGCCAGCAGTTACTCGAACAGAATGAACACTGAAGCTTTCTTT. This codes for CASSYSNRMNTEAFF.

The CDR3 region has the DNA TGTGCCAGCAGTTTACCGGGACAGGGGGCATATGAGCAGTTCTTC. It is translated as CASSLPGQGAYEQFF. The V call is TRBV28, the J call TRBJ2-1; the match to TRBD1 covers 12 bases. Trimming removed 2 bases from V and 8 bases from J; junction bases left unmatched: 4. Germline CDR1 and CDR2: MDHEN and SYDVKM. There are 15 residues in the CDR3.

The rearrangement uses TRBV2 and TRBJ1-6; 9 bases are shared with TRBD1. The CDR3 is 15 amino acids. The junction had 7 bases not matched to a gene; V was cut back by 7 bases and J by 6 bases. The germline CDR1 and CDR2 sequences are SNHLY and FYNNEI. CDR3 in DNA: TGTGCCAGCAACGAGGGGACAGGGCTTAATTCACCCCTCCACTTT. This codes for CASNEGTGLNSPLHF. Drawing the rest from reference TRBV2 and TRBJ1-6, the complete variable domain is EPEVTQTPSHQVTQMGQEVILRCVPISNHLYFYWYRQILGQKVEFLVSFYNNEISEKSEIFDDQFSVERPDGSNFTLKIRSTKLEDSAMYFCASNEGTGLNSPLHFGNGTRLTVT.

The chain combines TRBV24-1 with TRBJ1-4; 11 bases match TRBD1. CDR1 and CDR2 from the germline V gene are KGHDR and SFDVKD. Trimming removed 2 bases from V and 8 bases from J; junction bases left unmatched: 3. The CDR3 is 15 residues long. The CDR3 nucleotides read TGTGCCACCAGTGATTCCGGGACAGGGGGAGAAAAACTGTTTTTT. Translation gives CATSDSGTGGEKLFF.

J is TRBJ1-2 and V is TRBV4-1; TRBD1 matches 7 bases. V was pared by 8 bases and J by 2 bases, with 11 bases of the junction left unmatched. The CDR3 is 15 amino acids. In germline, CDR1 is MGHRA, CDR2 YSYEKL. CDR3 sequence reads: CASGKEGQTNYGYTF. The CDR3 region has the DNA TGCGCCAGCGGTAAAGAGGGACAGACAAACTATGGCTACACCTTC.

The chain carries TRBV9 and TRBJ1-4; TRBD1 might be the D (6 bases). Deletions cut 4 bases from V and 3 bases from J, with 10 bases between. This CDR3 has 14 amino acids. Germline loops: CDR1 SGDLS, CDR2 YYNGEE. CDR3 sequence: CASSSGQPNEKLFF. The CDR3 bases are TGTGCCAGCAGCTCCGGACAGCCTAATGAAAAACTGTTTTTT.

The chain combines TRBV30 with TRBJ1-4, with a possible D match to TRBD1 (6 bases). Per the germline V gene, CDR1 is GTSNPN and CDR2 is SVGIG (reference sequence). The CDR3 covers 16 residues. V lost 2 bases and J lost 5, with 18 bases in between. The CDR3 reads CAWSLRGGIWNEKLFF. CDR3 DNA: TGTGCCTGGAGTCTCCGAGGGGGAATATGGAATGAAAAACTGTTTTTT.

A single count supports this clone. The chain combines TRBV5-6 with TRBJ1-2; 7 bases agree with TRBD1. Germline loops: CDR1 SGHDT, CDR2 YYEEEE. The CDR3 is made up of 14 amino acids. Trimming took 4 bases from V and 4 from J; bases not matched to a gene: 7. The DNA of the CDR3 is TGTGCCAGCAGCCCCTCCGGGACAGCCTATGGCTACACCTTC. It codes for CASSPSGTAYGYTF.

The V and J genes are TRBV10-3 and TRBJ2-7, with TRBD1 matching 12 bases. Unmatched junction bases numbered 5, after V lost 2 bases and J lost 9 bases. The CDR3 runs to 14 residues. CDR1 is ENHRY, CDR2 SYGVKD, per germline. CDR3 sequence: CAISEGTGGWVQYV. CDR3 in DNA: TGTGCCATCAGTGAGGGGACAGGGGGCTGGGTGCAGTACGTC.

The chain couples TRBV5-1 to TRBJ2-1, with 8 bases matching TRBD2. Germline V CDR1 and CDR2: SGHRS, YFSETQ. V was clipped by 0 bases and J by 9 bases; unmatched bases: 8. The CDR3 length is 15 residues. Here the CDR3 DNA reads TGCGCCAGCAGCTTGGAGCCAGCGGGGGAACCTGAGCAGTTCTTC. It specifies CASSLEPAGEPEQFF.

V usage is TRBV3-1 (or the pseudogene TRBV3-2) and J usage is TRBJ2-3; D may be TRBD1 (6 bases). The ends were cut back, 1 base at V and 2 bases at J, with 7 bases in the middle. The CDR3 has 14 amino acids. The germline V gene has CDR1 LGHDT and CDR2 YNNKEL (reference sequence). The chain's CDR3 is CASSQGGPTDTQYF. The CDR3 DNA sequence: TGTGCCAGCAGCCAAGGGGGGCCCACAGATACGCAGTATTTT.

The genes are TRBV6-5 and TRBJ2-2; D is unclear. Trimming removed 2 bases at V and 4 bases at J, with 14 bases between. Germline CDR1 reads MNHEY; CDR2 reads SVGAGI. The CDR3 extends over 16 amino acids. The CDR3: CASSYAVIRGTGELFF. CDR3 nucleotide sequence: TGTGCCAGCAGTTACGCTGTTATTAGAGGCACCGGGGAGCTGTTTTTT.

CDR3 nucleotides: TGTGCCAGCAGCCCGGGACAGGGGTACACCGGGGAGCTGTTTTTT. The encoded protein is CASSPGQGYTGELFF. The chain links TRBV7-2 to TRBJ2-2, with 10 bases matching TRBD1. The CDR3 has 15 residues. V was clipped by 5 bases and J by 3 bases; unmatched bases: 3. Germline assignment: CDR1 SGHTA and CDR2 FQGNSA.

This chain joins TRBV6-1 and TRBJ1-1; D uncertain. V was shortened by 2 bases and J by 7 bases, with 11 bases between the two germline ends. CDR1 and CDR2 from the germline V gene are MNHNS and SASEGT. The CDR3 covers 13 residues. The CDR3 DNA follows: TGTGCCAGCAGTGAATCAATGGAGTTTGAAGCTTTCTTT. Protein: CASSESMEFEAFF.